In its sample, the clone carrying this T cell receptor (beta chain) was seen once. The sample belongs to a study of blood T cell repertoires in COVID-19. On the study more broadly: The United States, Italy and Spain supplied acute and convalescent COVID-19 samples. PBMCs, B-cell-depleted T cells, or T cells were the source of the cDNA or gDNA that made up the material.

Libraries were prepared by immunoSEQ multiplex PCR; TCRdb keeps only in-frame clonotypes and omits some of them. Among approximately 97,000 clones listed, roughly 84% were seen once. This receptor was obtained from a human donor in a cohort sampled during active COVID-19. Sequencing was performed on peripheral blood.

The DNA of the CDR3 is TGTGCCAGCAGTTTCGGGGGTTTTAATGAAAAACTGTTTTTT. Protein product: CASSFGGFNEKLFF. The V gene is TRBV3-1 (or the pseudogene TRBV3-2), the J gene TRBJ1-4, with D possibly TRBD1 on 5 matching bases. The V gene's germline CDR1 is LGHDT and CDR2 YNNKEL (reference sequence). The CDR3 covers 14 residues. Trimming cost V 6 bases and J 4 bases, with 12 bases left between them.